This T cell receptor (beta chain) originates from a study of blood T cells in healthy people across ages. Study-wide findings and caveats: Greater diversity and more naive CD4+ cells were seen in long-lived donors than in aged donors.

This CDR3 region has 17 residues. CDR1 is SEHNR and CDR2 is FQNEAQ in the germline V gene (reference sequence). Unmatched junction bases numbered 11, after V lost 5 bases and J lost 3 bases. There are a few counts of this clonotype. As yet, its antigen is unknown. A second 7 to 11 cycle PCR used barcoded and J-beta primers. Each CDR3 protein is one row after TCRdb ran MiXCR on the 5' RACE reads. The data hold some 730,000 distinct CDR3 sequences, with 22% observed a single time. The clonotype was recovered from a man aged 65 to 85 in good health. The chain couples TRBV7-9 to TRBJ1-1; TRBD1 aligns across 11 bases. The sequencing sample was made of blood. The CDR3 loop is CASSRGTGGRFDTEAFF. DNA for the CDR3: TGTGCCAGCAGCCGAGGGACAGGGGGACGTTTCGACACTGAAGCTTTCTTT.